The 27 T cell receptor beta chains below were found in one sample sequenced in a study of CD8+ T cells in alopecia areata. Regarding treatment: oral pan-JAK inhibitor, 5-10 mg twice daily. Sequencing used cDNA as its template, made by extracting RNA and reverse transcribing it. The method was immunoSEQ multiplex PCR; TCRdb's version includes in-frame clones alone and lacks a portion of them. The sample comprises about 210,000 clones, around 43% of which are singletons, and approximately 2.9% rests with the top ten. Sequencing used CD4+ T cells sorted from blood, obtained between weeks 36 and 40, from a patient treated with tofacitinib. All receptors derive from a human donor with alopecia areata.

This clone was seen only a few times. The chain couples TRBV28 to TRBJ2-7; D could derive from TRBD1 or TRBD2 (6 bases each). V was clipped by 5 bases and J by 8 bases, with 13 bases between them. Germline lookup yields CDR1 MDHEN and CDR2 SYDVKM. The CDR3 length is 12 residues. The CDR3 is CASSGGLRQQYF. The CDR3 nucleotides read TGTGCCAGCAGTGGGGGGCTTCGCCAGCAGTACTTC.

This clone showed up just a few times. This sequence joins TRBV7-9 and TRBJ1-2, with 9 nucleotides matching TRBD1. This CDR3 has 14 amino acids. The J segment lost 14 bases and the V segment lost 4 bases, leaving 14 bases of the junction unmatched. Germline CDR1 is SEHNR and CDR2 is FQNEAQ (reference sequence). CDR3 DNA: TGTGCCAGCAGCTCCGCCCCCGGGACAGGGCATGCGACCTTC. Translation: CASSSAPGTGHATF.

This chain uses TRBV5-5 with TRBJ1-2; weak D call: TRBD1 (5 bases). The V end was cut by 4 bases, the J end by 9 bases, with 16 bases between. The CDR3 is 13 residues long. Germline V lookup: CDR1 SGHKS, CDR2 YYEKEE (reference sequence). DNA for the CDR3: TGTGCCAGCAGCCCCACGAGGGGCGAGAGCTACACCTTC. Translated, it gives CASSPTRGESYTF.

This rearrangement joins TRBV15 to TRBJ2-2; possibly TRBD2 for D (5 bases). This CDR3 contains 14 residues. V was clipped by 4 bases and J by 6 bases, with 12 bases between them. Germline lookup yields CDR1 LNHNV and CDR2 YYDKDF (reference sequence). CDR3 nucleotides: TGTGCCACCAGCAAAGACGGGGTAGCCGGGGAGCTGTTTTTT. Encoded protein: CATSKDGVAGELFF. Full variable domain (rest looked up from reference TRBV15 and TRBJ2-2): DAMVIQNPRYQVTQFGKPVTLSCSQTLNHNVMYWYQQKSSQAPKLLFHYYDKDFNNEADTPDNFQSRRPNTSFCFLDIRSPGLGDTAMYLCATSKDGVAGELFFGEGSRLTVL.

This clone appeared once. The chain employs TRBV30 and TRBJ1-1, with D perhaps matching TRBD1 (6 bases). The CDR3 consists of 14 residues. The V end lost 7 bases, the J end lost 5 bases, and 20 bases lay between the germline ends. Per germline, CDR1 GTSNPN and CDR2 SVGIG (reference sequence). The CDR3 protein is CASRPRGGVTEAFF. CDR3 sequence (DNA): TGTGCCTCCCGACCCAGGGGAGGGGTTACTGAAGCTTTCTTT.

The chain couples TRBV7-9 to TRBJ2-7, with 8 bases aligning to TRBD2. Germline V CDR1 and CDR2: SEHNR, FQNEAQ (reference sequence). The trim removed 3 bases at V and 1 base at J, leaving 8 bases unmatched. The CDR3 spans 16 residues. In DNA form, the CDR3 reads TGTGCCAGCAGCTTGCCTCCGGGAGGGTCATCCTACGAGCAGTACTTC. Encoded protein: CASSLPPGGSSYEQYF.

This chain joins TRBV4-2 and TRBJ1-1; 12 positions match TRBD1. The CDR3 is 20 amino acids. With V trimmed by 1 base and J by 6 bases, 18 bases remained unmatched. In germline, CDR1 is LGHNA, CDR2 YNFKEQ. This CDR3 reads CASSQATQFGTGGPLPEAFF. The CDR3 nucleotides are TGTGCCAGCAGCCAAGCCACCCAATTCGGGACAGGGGGCCCGCTCCCTGAAGCTTTCTTT.

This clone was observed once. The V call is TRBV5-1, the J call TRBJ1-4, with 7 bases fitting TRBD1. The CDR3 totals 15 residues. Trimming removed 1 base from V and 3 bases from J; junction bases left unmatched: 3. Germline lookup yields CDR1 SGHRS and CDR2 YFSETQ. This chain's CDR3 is CASSLIRGPNEKLFF. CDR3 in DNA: TGCGCCAGCAGCTTGATTAGGGGGCCTAATGAAAAACTGTTTTTT.

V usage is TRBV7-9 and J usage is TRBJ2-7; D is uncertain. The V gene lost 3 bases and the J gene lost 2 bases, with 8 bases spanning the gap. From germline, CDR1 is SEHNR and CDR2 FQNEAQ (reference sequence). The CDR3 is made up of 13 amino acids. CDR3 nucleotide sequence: TGTGCCAGCAGCTTTAAGGCAACCTACGAGCAGTACTTC. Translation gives CASSFKATYEQYF.

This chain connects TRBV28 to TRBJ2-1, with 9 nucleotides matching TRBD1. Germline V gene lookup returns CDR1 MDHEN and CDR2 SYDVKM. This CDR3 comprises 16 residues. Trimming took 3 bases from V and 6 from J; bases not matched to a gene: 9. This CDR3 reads CASSLVTGGPLNEQFF. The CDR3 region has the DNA TGTGCCAGCAGTTTGGTAACAGGGGGCCCTCTCAATGAGCAGTTCTTC.

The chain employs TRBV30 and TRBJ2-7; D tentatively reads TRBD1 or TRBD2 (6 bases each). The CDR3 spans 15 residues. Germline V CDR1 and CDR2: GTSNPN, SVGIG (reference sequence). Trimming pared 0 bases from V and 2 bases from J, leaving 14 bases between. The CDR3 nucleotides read TGTGCCTGGAGTGTACCGGGGGCGCGAACCTACGAGCAGTACTTC. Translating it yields CAWSVPGARTYEQYF.

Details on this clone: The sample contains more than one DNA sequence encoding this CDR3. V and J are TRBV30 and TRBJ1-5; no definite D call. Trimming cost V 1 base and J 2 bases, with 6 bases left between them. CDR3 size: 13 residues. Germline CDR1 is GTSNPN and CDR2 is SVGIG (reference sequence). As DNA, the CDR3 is TGTGCCTGGAGTGGGGGAGGCAATCAGCCCCAGCATTTT. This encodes CAWSGGGNQPQHF.

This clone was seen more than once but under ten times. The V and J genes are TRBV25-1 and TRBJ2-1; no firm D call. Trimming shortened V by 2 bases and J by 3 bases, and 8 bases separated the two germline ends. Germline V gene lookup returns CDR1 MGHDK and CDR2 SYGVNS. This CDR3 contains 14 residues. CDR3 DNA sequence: TGTGCCAGCAGTGAAGAATTGGGCTACAATGAGCAGTTCTTC. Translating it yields CASSEELGYNEQFF.

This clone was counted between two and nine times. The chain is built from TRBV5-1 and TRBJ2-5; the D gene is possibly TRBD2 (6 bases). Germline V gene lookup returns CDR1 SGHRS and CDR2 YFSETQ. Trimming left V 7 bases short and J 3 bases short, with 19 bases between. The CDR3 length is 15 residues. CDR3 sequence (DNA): TGCGCCAGCCGTTGGCGTTCGGGACTCAAAGAGACCCAGTACTTC. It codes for CASRWRSGLKETQYF.

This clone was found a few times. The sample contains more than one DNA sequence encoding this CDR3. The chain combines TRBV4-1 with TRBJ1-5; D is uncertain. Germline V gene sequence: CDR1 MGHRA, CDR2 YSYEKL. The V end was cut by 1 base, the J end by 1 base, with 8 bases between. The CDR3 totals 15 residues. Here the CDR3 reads CASSQVIGSNQPQHF. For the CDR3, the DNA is TGCGCCAGCAGCCAAGTTATTGGGAGCAATCAGCCCCAGCATTTT.

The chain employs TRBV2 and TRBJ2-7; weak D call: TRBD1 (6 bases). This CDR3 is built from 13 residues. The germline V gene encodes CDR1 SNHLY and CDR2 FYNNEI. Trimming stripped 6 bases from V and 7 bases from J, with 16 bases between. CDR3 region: CASRATTGREQYF. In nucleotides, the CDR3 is TGTGCCAGCAGAGCTACCACAGGGCGGGAGCAGTACTTC. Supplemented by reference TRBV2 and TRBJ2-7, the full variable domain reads EPEVTQTPSHQVTQMGQEVILRCVPISNHLYFYWYRQILGQKVEFLVSFYNNEISEKSEIFDDQFSVERPDGSNFTLKIRSTKLEDSAMYFCASRATTGREQYFGPGTRLTVT.

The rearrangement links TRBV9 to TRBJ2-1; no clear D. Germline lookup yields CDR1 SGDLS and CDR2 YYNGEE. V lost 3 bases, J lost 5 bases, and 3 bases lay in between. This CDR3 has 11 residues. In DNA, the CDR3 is TGTGCCAGCAGCGCGGACAATGAGCAGTTCTTC. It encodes CASSADNEQFF.

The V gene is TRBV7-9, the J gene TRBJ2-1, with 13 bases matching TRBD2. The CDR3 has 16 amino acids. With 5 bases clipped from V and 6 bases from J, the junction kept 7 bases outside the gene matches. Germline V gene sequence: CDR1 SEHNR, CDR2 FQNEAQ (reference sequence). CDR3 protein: CASSPLAGGPRNEQFF. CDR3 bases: TGTGCCAGCAGCCCACTAGCGGGAGGGCCCCGCAATGAGCAGTTCTTC. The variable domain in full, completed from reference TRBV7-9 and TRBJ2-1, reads DTGVSQNPRHKITKRGQNVTFRCDPISEHNRLYWYRQTLGQGPEFLTYFQNEAQLEKSRLLSDRFSAERPKGSFSTLEIQRTEQGDSAMYLCASSPLAGGPRNEQFFGPGTRLTVL.

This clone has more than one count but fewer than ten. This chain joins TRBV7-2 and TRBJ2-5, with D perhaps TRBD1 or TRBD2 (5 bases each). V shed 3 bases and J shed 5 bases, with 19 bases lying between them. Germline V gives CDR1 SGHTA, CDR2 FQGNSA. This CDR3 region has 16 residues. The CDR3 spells CASSFPGAYTIETQYF. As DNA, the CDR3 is TGTGCCAGCAGCTTCCCCGGGGCATATACCATCGAGACCCAGTACTTC.

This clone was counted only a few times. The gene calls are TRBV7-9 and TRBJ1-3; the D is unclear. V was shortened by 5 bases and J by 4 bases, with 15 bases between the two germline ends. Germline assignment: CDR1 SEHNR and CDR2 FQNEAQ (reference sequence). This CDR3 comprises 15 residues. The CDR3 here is CASSPKRQSGNTIYF. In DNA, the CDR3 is TGTGCCAGCAGCCCGAAAAGACAATCAGGAAACACCATATATTTT. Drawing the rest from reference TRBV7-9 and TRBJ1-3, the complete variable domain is DTGVSQNPRHKITKRGQNVTFRCDPISEHNRLYWYRQTLGQGPEFLTYFQNEAQLEKSRLLSDRFSAERPKGSFSTLEIQRTEQGDSAMYLCASSPKRQSGNTIYFGEGSWLTVV.

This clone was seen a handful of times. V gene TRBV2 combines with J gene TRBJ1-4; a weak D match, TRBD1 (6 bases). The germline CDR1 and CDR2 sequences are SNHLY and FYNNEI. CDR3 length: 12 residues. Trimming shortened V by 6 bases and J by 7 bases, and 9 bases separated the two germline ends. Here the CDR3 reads CASRYRAEKLFF. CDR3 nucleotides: TGTGCCAGCAGATACAGGGCTGAAAAACTGTTTTTT.

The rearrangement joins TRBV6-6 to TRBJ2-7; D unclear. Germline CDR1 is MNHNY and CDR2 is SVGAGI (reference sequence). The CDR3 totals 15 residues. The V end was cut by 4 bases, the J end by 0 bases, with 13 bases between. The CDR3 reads CASSSPFVLSYEQYF. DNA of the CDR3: TGTGCCAGCAGTTCCCCTTTTGTACTCTCCTACGAGCAGTACTTC.

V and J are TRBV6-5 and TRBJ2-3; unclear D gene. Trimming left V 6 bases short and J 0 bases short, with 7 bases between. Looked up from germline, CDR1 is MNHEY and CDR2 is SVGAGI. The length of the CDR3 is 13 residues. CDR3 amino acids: CASRQSSTDTQYF. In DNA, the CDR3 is TGTGCCAGCAGGCAGTCTAGCACAGATACGCAGTATTTT.

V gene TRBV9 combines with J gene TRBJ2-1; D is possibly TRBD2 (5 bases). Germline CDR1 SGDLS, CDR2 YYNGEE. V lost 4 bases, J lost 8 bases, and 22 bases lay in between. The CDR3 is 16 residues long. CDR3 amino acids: CASSRSGPPFRDEQFF. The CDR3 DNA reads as TGTGCCAGCAGCAGGAGCGGACCCCCCTTCAGAGATGAGCAGTTCTTC.

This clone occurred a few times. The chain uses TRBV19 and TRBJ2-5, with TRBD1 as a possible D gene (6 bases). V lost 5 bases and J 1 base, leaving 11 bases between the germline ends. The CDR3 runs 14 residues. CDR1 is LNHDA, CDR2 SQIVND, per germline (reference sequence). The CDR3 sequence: CASSALDSQETQYF. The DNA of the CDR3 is TGTGCCAGTAGTGCCCTGGACAGCCAAGAGACCCAGTACTTC. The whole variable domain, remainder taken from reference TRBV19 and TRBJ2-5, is DGGITQSPKYLFRKEGQNVTLSCEQNLNHDAMYWYRQDPGQGLRLIYYSQIVNDFQKGDIAEGYSVSREKKESFPLTVTSAQKNPTAFYLCASSALDSQETQYFGPGTRLLVL.

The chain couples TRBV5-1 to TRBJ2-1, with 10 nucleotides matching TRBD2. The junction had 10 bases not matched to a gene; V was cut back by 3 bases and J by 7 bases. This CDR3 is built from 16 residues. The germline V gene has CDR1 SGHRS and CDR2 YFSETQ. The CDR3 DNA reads TGCGCCAGCAGCTCCTCCGGGACTAGCGCGGGGAATGAGCAGTTCTTC. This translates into CASSSSGTSAGNEQFF.

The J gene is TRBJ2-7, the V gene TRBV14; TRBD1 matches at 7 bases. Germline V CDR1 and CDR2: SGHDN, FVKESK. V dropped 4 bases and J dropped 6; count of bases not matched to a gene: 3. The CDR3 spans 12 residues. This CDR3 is CASSPWDSEQYF. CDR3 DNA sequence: TGTGCCAGCAGCCCCTGGGACAGCGAGCAGTACTTC.